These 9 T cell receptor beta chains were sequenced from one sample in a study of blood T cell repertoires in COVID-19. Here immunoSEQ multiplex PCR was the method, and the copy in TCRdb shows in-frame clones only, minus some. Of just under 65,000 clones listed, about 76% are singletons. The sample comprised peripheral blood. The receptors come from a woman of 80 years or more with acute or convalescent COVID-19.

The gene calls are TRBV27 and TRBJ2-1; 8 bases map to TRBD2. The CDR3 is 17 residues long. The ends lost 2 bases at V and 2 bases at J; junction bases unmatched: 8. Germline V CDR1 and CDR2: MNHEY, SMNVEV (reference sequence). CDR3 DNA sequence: TGTGCCAGCAGTTTAGGGCGTCGGGAGGGGCCCTACAATGAGCAGTTCTTC. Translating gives CASSLGRREGPYNEQFF.

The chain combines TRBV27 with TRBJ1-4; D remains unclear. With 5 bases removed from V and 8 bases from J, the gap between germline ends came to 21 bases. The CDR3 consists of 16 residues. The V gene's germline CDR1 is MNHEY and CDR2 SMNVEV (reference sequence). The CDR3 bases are TGTGCCAGCAGTCCAACCCCGGGAGCTAGGCGGGAAAAACTGTTTTTT. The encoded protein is CASSPTPGARREKLFF. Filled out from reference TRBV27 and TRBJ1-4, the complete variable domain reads EAQVTQNPRYLITVTGKKLTVTCSQNMNHEYMSWYRQDPGLGLRQIYYSMNVEVTDKGDVPEGYKVSRKEKRNFPLILESPSPNQTSLYFCASSPTPGARREKLFFGSGTQLSVL.

For the CDR3, the DNA is TGTGCCAGCAGCCCCGCCCGGGACATTTCCTACAATGAGCAGTTCTTC. Translating gives CASSPARDISYNEQFF. This chain uses TRBV6-6 with TRBJ2-1; maybe TRBD1 (6 bases). Germline-derived CDR1 and CDR2 are MNHNY and SVGAGI (reference sequence). The V gene lost 6 bases and the J gene lost 1 base, with 16 bases spanning the gap. The length of the CDR3 is 16 residues.

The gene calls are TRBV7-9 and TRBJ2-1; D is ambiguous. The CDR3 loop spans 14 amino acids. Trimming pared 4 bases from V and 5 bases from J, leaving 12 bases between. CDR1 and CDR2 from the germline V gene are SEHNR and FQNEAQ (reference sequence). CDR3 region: CASSSPPANNEQFF. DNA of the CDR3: TGTGCCAGCAGCTCCCCCCCAGCGAACAATGAGCAGTTCTTC.

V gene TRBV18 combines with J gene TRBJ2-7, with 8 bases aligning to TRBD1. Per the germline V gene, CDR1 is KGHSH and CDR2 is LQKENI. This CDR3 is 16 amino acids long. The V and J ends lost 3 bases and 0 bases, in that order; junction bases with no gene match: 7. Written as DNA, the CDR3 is TGTGCCAGCTCACCCCTGGGACAGGCTATCTCCTACGAGCAGTACTTC. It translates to CASSPLGQAISYEQYF.

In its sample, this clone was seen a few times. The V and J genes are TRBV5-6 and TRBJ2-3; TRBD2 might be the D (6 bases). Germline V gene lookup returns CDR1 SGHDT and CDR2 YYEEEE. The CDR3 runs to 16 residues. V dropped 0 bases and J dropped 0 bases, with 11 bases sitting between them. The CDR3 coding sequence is TGTGCCAGCAGCTTGGCTAGCGAATACAGCACAGATACGCAGTATTTT. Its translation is CASSLASEYSTDTQYF.

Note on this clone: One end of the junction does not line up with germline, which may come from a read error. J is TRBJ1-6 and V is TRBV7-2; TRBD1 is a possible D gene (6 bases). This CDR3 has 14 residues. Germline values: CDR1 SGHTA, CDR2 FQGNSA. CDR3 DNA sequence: TGTGCGAGCAGGAAGGGGGTAGGCAATTCACCCCTCCACTTT. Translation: CASRKGVGNSPLHF.

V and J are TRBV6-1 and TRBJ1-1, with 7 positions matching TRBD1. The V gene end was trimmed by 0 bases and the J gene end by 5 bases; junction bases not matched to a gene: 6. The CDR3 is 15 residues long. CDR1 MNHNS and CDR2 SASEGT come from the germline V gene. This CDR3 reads CASSEATGRGTEAFF. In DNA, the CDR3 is TGTGCCAGCAGTGAAGCGACAGGGCGAGGTACTGAAGCTTTCTTT.

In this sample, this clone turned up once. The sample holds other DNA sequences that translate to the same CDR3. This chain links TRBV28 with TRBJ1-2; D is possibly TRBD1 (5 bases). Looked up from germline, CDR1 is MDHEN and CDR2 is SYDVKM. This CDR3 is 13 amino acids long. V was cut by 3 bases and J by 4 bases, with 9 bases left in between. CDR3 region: CASSFGGGYGYTF. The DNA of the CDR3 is TGTGCCAGCAGTTTCGGGGGAGGCTATGGCTACACCTTC.